This T cell receptor (beta chain) was sequenced for a study of CD8+ T cells in alopecia areata. It was from alopecia areata patients that lesional scalp punch biopsies and peripheral blood were collected. Isolated RNA was reverse transcribed into cDNA used as the sequencing template. Profiling relied on immunoSEQ multiplex PCR, and the TCRdb table lists in-frame clones only, not all of them. The sample lists 100,000 to 150,000 clones; about 57% were seen once. This clone was detected a few times. V gave up 3 bases and J gave up 2 bases; unmatched junction bases: 19. Germline values: CDR1 MDHEN, CDR2 SYDVKM. CDR3 length: 20 residues.

Material: CD4+ T cells sorted from blood, obtained at week 0. The V and J genes are TRBV28 and TRBJ2-1; TRBD2 agrees at 7 bases. This TCR came from a human donor with alopecia areata. The chain's CDR3 is CASSFWGQGRWAGAYNEQFF. The CDR3 DNA is TGTGCCAGCAGTTTCTGGGGCCAAGGACGTTGGGCGGGGGCCTACAATGAGCAGTTCTTC.